Each of the 30 T cell receptor beta chains below was sequenced from the same sample in a study of metastatic and nonmetastatic thyroid tumors (TCRdb year 2020). None of the patients had been given any treatment before thyroid surgery. The method behind the library was PCR. Sequencing was performed on an Illumina HiSeq 4000. TCRdb cleaned the public reads at Q25 with fastp, built clones with MiXCR and kept in-frame beta chains. Counted in this sample were roughly 59,000 clones; roughly 16% of them appeared once. The top ten clones comprise about 9.4% of the sample. The sequenced sample was blood. Every receptor here comes from a male donor with papillary thyroid cancer or a benign thyroid nodule (not recorded which). Some clones in this sample may be carry-over from other donors' samples.

Comments on this clone: A much larger clone lies one base from this, so it may be a read error. The chain couples TRBV20-1 to TRBJ1-5; tentatively, D is TRBD1 (5 bases). Trimming stripped 6 bases from V and 9 bases from J, with 24 bases between. Germline CDR1 is DFQATT and CDR2 is SNEGSKA (reference sequence). This CDR3 is 15 amino acids long. CDR3 nucleotides: TGCAGTGCCAGTGGGACCGCCGATAGTCAGGGGCCCCAGCATTTT. Protein product: CSASGTADSQGPQHF.

The chain has TRBV20-1 and TRBJ1-2; D remains unclear. The CDR3 has 14 amino acids. V lost 3 bases and J 10 bases, leaving 21 bases between the germline ends. Germline-derived CDR1 and CDR2 are DFQATT and SNEGSKA (reference sequence). The CDR3 loop reads CSASQRSLVLDYTF. The CDR3 bases are TGCAGTGCTAGTCAGCGCTCACTGGTACTTGACTACACCTTC.

About this clone: An end of the junction differs from the germline gene, which may be a read error. The same CDR3 is also encoded by other DNA sequences in this sample. The chain is built from TRBV30 and TRBJ1-6; no clear D gene. This CDR3 contains 13 residues. From germline, CDR1 is GTSNPN and CDR2 SVGIG (reference sequence). CDR3 nucleotides: TGTGCCTGGAGCGTACAAGGGAATTCACCCCTACACTTT. This gives the protein CAWSVQGNSPLHF.

This clone was counted many times. A much larger clone lies a single base off, so this may be a read error. The rearrangement links TRBV6-1 to TRBJ2-7, with 10 bases that match TRBD1. The CDR3 is 13 amino acids. The V gene's germline CDR1 is MNHNS and CDR2 SASEGT. The CDR3: CRIGQGVSYEQYV. CDR3 nucleotides: TGTCGAATAGGACAGGGGGTCTCCTACGAGCAGTACGTC.

This clone was counted between two and nine times. The chain has TRBV28 and TRBJ2-7; D gene uncertain. Per the germline V gene, CDR1 is MDHEN and CDR2 is SYDVKM. This CDR3 comprises 12 residues. V gave up 3 bases and J gave up 2 bases, with 5 bases separating them. The CDR3 sequence: CASSFRTYEQYF. The CDR3 coding sequence is TGTGCCAGCAGTTTTAGGACCTACGAGCAGTACTTC.

This clone was counted once. Here the CDR3 reads CASSQPRDRGEGSTDTQYF. CDR3 DNA: TGTGCCAGCAGTCAACCCCGGGACAGGGGTGAAGGTAGCACAGATACGCAGTATTTT. The chain is built from TRBV2 and TRBJ2-3, with TRBD1 matching over 10 bases. This CDR3 is 19 amino acids long. Germline V gene sequence: CDR1 SNHLY, CDR2 FYNNEI. V was clipped by 5 bases and J by 0 bases; unmatched bases: 14.

This clone was found many times. The CDR3 sequence: CASSPTSGRVRYEQFF. Written as DNA, the CDR3 is TGTGCCAGCAGCCCGACTAGCGGGAGGGTGAGGTATGAGCAGTTCTTC. The chain uses TRBV13 and TRBJ2-1; 14 nucleotides align to TRBD2. CDR3 length: 16 amino acids. CDR1 is PRHDT and CDR2 is FYEKMQ in the germline V gene (reference sequence). J gave up 8 bases and V 5 bases, and 8 bases lay outside the gene matches. Full variable domain (remainder filled in from reference TRBV13 and TRBJ2-1): AAGVIQSPRHLIKEKRETATLKCYPIPRHDTVYWYQQGPGQDPQFLISFYEKMQSDKGSIPDRFSAQQFSDYHSELNMSSLELGDSALYFCASSPTSGRVRYEQFFGPGTRLTVL.

This clone was seen just once. The chain carries TRBV5-1 and TRBJ2-7; no clear D. The CDR3 contains 15 residues. Germline CDR1 reads SGHRS; CDR2 reads YFSETQ. With 1 base removed from V and 6 bases from J, the gap between germline ends came to 17 bases. The CDR3 nucleotides read TGCGCCAGCAGCTTGTGGTGGCGGTACAACGGCGAGCAGTACGTC. This encodes CASSLWWRYNGEQYV.

About this clone: A much larger clone differs by one base, so this may be a read error. The same CDR3 is also encoded by other DNA sequences in this sample. This sequence joins TRBV20-1 and TRBJ2-3; D is ambiguous. V lost 6 bases, J lost 3 bases, and 10 bases lay in between. This CDR3 comprises 12 residues. From germline, CDR1 is DFQATT and CDR2 SNEGSKA (reference sequence). CDR3 coding DNA: TGCAGTGCCTCCCGCCCAACAGATACGCAGTATTTT. Translating gives CSASRPTDTQYF.

This clone was found many times. V usage is TRBV6-1 and J usage is TRBJ2-1; 8 bases are shared with TRBD1. This CDR3 comprises 14 residues. V was pared by 4 bases and J by 12 bases, with 11 bases of the junction left unmatched. CDR1 is MNHNS, CDR2 SASEGT, per germline. The CDR3, as DNA: TGTGCCAGCAGTGCCGGACAGGGACGGGATGGGCAGTTCTTC. Translating it yields CASSAGQGRDGQFF.

The sample holds many counts of this clone. Other DNA sequences in this specimen translate into the identical CDR3. V and J are TRBV4-2 and TRBJ2-1; 8 bases are shared with TRBD2. Germline lookup yields CDR1 LGHNA and CDR2 YNFKEQ. This CDR3 is 18 amino acids long. V lost 0 bases and J lost 2; bases outside the gene matches: 9. The CDR3 loop is CASSQDHGLAGTYNEQFF. CDR3 nucleotide sequence: TGTGCCAGCAGCCAAGATCACGGGCTAGCGGGTACCTACAATGAGCAGTTCTTC.

This clone was counted ten times or more. The rearrangement uses TRBV19 and TRBJ1-2; D ambiguous. Between the trimmed V and J ends, which lost 10 bases and 8 bases, there was a span of 11 bases. The germline V gene encodes CDR1 LNHDA and CDR2 SQIVND (reference sequence). The CDR3 is 10 amino acids. CDR3 region: CATSHRGYTF. For the CDR3, the DNA is TGTGCCACCTCCCACCGGGGCTACACCTTC.

In its sample, this clone was seen many times. The chain employs TRBV11-2 and TRBJ2-1; possible D gene TRBD2, 6 bases. With 0 bases removed from V and 0 bases from J, the gap between germline ends came to 9 bases. Germline V lookup: CDR1 SGHAT, CDR2 FQNNGV. This CDR3 is 16 amino acids long. The DNA of the CDR3 is TGTGCCAGCAGCTTAGAGGGGACTCTCTCCTACAATGAGCAGTTCTTC. Protein: CASSLEGTLSYNEQFF.

Regarding this clone: One end of the junction is discordant with germline, which a read error may explain. The chain couples TRBV9 to TRBJ1-1, with TRBD1 identical over 9 bases. The CDR3 contains 16 residues. Germline V gives CDR1 SGDLS, CDR2 YYNGEE. The CDR3 DNA follows: TGTGCCAGCAGCGTAGGTAAGGGACAGGGTAACACTGAAGATTTCTTT. This translates into CASSVGKGQGNTEDFF.

This clone was counted many times. The V gene is TRBV25-1, the J gene TRBJ1-4; D call uncertain. The CDR3 covers 16 residues. CDR1 and CDR2 from the germline V gene are MGHDK and SYGVNS. V gave up 0 bases and J gave up 1 base, with 9 bases separating them. CDR3 nucleotide sequence: TGTGCCAGCAGTGAATATGGGCAGTTAACTAATGAAAAACTGTTTTTT. Residues: CASSEYGQLTNEKLFF.

The sample holds many counts of this clone. This chain joins TRBV7-3 and TRBJ1-1, with no clear D. This CDR3 is 14 amino acids long. Germline CDR1 SGHTA, CDR2 FQGTGA. Trimming cost V 5 bases and J 1 base, with 11 bases left between them. CDR3 protein: CASSQGRGNTEAFF. The CDR3 bases are TGTGCCAGCAGCCAAGGACGCGGGAACACTGAAGCTTTCTTT.

V usage is TRBV6-1 and J usage is TRBJ2-7; a weak D match, TRBD1 (6 bases). This CDR3 is built from 14 residues. Germline values: CDR1 MNHNS, CDR2 SASEGT. CDR3 sequence (DNA): TGTTCCAGCAGTTATCGAGGGACAACTTACGAGCAGTACGTC. It translates to CSSSYRGTTYEQYV.

This clone has ten or more counts. The rearrangement uses TRBV29-1 and TRBJ1-4, with D perhaps matching TRBD1 (6 bases). CDR3 size: 12 residues. Trimming took 7 bases from V and 7 from J, leaving 13 bases between them. Germline lookup yields CDR1 SQVTM and CDR2 ANQGSEA. The CDR3 here is CSAEGGGEKLFF. The CDR3 DNA reads as TGCAGCGCGGAGGGGGGTGGTGAAAAACTGTTTTTT.

In its sample, this clone was seen many times. The chain has TRBV28 and TRBJ2-1; 9 bases fit TRBD1. V was pared by 7 bases and J by 8 bases, with 9 bases of the junction left unmatched. The V gene's germline CDR1 is MDHEN and CDR2 SYDVKM. CDR3 length: 14 amino acids. CDR3 protein: CASNTGGSVYEQFF. DNA of the CDR3: TGTGCCAGCAATACAGGGGGCAGCGTCTATGAGCAGTTCTTC.

A note on this clone: A much larger clone lies a single base off, so this may be a read error. The genes are TRBV20-1 and TRBJ2-7, with 8 positions matching TRBD1. J was trimmed by 6 bases and V by 4 bases; bases with no gene match: 2. The germline CDR1 and CDR2 sequences are DFQATT and SNEGSKA (reference sequence). The CDR3 has 11 residues. The CDR3 protein is CSAMDRVEQYF. The CDR3 DNA sequence: TGCAGTGCTATGGACAGGGTCGAGCAGTACTTC.

On this clone: One end of the junction varies from germline; a read error may be responsible. The chain links TRBV27 to TRBJ2-1; 9 bases agree with TRBD2. The CDR3 runs to 16 residues. Germline lookup yields CDR1 MNHEY and CDR2 SMNVEV (reference sequence). CDR3 loop: CASTVAGALSYDEQFF. DNA for the CDR3: TGTGCCAGCACGGTAGCGGGGGCCCTCTCCTACGATGAGCAGTTCTTC.

This clone showed up many times. The chain employs TRBV20-1 and TRBJ2-5, with 7 bases matching TRBD1. Germline loops: CDR1 DFQATT, CDR2 SNEGSKA (reference sequence). The CDR3 runs to 14 residues. The V gene end was trimmed by 7 bases and the J gene end by 2 bases; junction bases not matched to a gene: 10. The chain's CDR3 is CSGTGPQLQETQYF. The DNA for the CDR3 is TGCAGTGGGACAGGACCTCAATTACAAGAGACCCAGTACTTC.

This clone came up many times. The chain is built from TRBV30 and TRBJ1-6; no firm D call. In germline, CDR1 is GTSNPN, CDR2 SVGIG (reference sequence). V shed 1 base and J shed 0 bases, with 7 bases lying between them. The CDR3 is made up of 15 amino acids. The CDR3, as DNA: TGTGCCTGGAGTGGCAGCAGCTCCTATAATTCACCCCTCCACTTT. This encodes CAWSGSSSYNSPLHF.

This clone was detected only a few times. One base away lies a much larger clone, so this may be a sequencing read error. The J gene is TRBJ2-3, the V gene TRBV12-3 or TRBV12-4; D possibly uses TRBD1 or TRBD2 (6 bases each). The CDR3 sequence is 15 residues long. The CDR3 DNA follows: TGTGCCAGCAGTTTAGCCGGGGGCCTCACAGATAAGCAGTATTTT. Protein product: CASSLAGGLTDKQYF.

This clone was picked up many times. The J gene is TRBJ1-1, the V gene TRBV7-2, with 7 bases matching TRBD1. Germline values: CDR1 SGHTA, CDR2 FQGNSA. V lost 4 bases to trimming and J lost 1 base; unmatched junction nucleotides: 0. The CDR3 contains 13 residues. Written as DNA, the CDR3 is TGTGCCAGCAGCTGGGACAGGAACACTGAAGCTTTCTTT. Its translation is CASSWDRNTEAFF.

This clone was recorded at least ten times. The rearrangement uses TRBV7-8 and TRBJ2-7; 9 bases match TRBD2. V shed 4 bases, J shed 0 bases, and the junction held 10 bases outside the gene matches. The CDR3 extends over 17 amino acids. Germline V gives CDR1 SGHVS, CDR2 FQNEAQ. The CDR3 reads CASSSRRAGGYSYEQYF. As DNA, the CDR3 is TGTGCCAGCAGCTCTAGAAGGGCGGGGGGGTACTCCTACGAGCAGTACTTC.

The chain links TRBV3-1 to TRBJ1-6; D not certain. The ends were cut back, 1 base at V and 0 bases at J, with 10 bases in the middle. The CDR3 totals 17 residues. Germline V CDR1 and CDR2: LGHDT, YNNKEL (reference sequence). The CDR3 DNA follows: TGTGCCAGCAGCCAAGGGGCGTCAAGCTCCTATAATTCACCCCTCCACTTT. Amino acid sequence: CASSQGASSSYNSPLHF.

This clone was observed a handful of times. The V gene is TRBV6-2 or TRBV6-3, the J gene TRBJ2-7; no reliable D call. V lost 2 bases and J 2 bases, leaving 7 bases between the germline ends. Per germline, CDR1 MNHEY and CDR2 SVGEGT. This CDR3 spans 13 amino acids. CDR3 sequence: CASSYTQTYEQYF. The CDR3 nucleotides read TGTGCCAGCAGTTACACGCAGACCTACGAGCAGTACTTC.

Regarding this clone: This clone may be a read error of a much larger clone one base away. DNA for the CDR3: TGTGCCAGCAGTAGGGACAGGGGGAAGGATACTGAATCTTTCTTT. This codes for CASSRDRGKDTESFF. The chain employs TRBV6-1 and TRBJ1-1, with TRBD1 matching over 11 bases. The CDR3 runs to 15 residues. Germline lookup yields CDR1 MNHNS and CDR2 SASEGT.

There are many counts of this clone. The rearrangement links TRBV2 to TRBJ1-1; D may be TRBD1 (6 bases). The CDR3 is 14 residues long. Trimming cost V 4 bases and J 4 bases, with 13 bases left between them. Germline CDR1 SNHLY, CDR2 FYNNEI. The CDR3 reads CASSAVQGSTEAFF. The CDR3 DNA reads TGTGCCAGCAGTGCAGTACAGGGTTCCACTGAAGCTTTCTTT.